This is a list of T cell receptor beta chains from one sample in a study of cytomegalovirus exposure and HLA in healthy donors. The table came from immunoSEQ multiplex PCR; TCRdb's copy has only in-frame clones and leaves some out. The table has about 100,000 clones, around 69% seen once. Sequenced material: PBMCs. These receptors came from a man in his late teens or twenties in good health and CMV-seronegative. Both conserved end residues are part of each CDR3. A D gene is named only where the DNA matches it firmly. Clone size appears in some rows only: once, few, many, or a class for an expanded clone.

abundance	v_gene	len	d_gene	j_gene	CDR3nt	CDR3aa
few	TRBV4-3	17	.	TRBJ1-4	TGCGCCAGCAGCCAAGGTGGAGGAGTTGCAACTAATGAAAAACTGTTTTTT	CASSQGGGVATNEKLFF
few	TRBV4-3	14	.	TRBJ1-2	TGCGCCAGCAGCCAAGCTCTAGGACAGTATGGCTACACCTTC	CASSQALGQYGYTF
.	TRBV7-7	16	TRBD2	TRBJ2-1	TGTGCTAGCAGCATAAACTTAGCGGGGGGGCCATATGAGCAGTTCTTC	CASSINLAGGPYEQFF
.	TRBV7-8	13	.	TRBJ1-2	TGTGCCAGCAGCTCGCCCAGGGGTGATGGCTACACCTTC	CASSSPRGDGYTF
.	TRBV15	15	.	TRBJ2-7	TGTGCCACCAGCAGAGATCAAGGGAGCTACTACGAGCAGTACTTC	CATSRDQGSYYEQYF
.	TRBV19	12	.	TRBJ2-1	TGTGCCAGTAGTCGGTGGGGGGATGAGCAGTTCTTC	CASSRWGDEQFF
.	TRBV6-4	14	.	TRBJ2-1	TGTGCCAGCAGTGACTCCTTGGGAGTCAATGAGCAGTTCTTC	CASSDSLGVNEQFF
.	TRBV6-6	16	.	TRBJ2-1	TGTGCCAGCAGGACAGAAGGGGATCGGTCCTACAATGAGCAGTTCTTC	CASRTEGDRSYNEQFF
medium-sized	TRBV4-2	16	.	TRBJ2-1	TGTGCCAGCAGCCAAGAGGCTAGCGCTGTGTTCAATGAGCAGTTCTTC	CASSQEASAVFNEQFF
.	TRBV29-1	13	.	TRBJ1-2	TGCAGCGTTGCCCAGTCGGTTGGAGATGGCTACACCTTC	CSVAQSVGDGYTF
.	TRBV15	15	TRBD1	TRBJ1-2	TGTGCCACCAGCAGGGCCAAGGACAGGCATTATGGCTACACCTTC	CATSRAKDRHYGYTF
.	TRBV28	13	TRBD1	TRBJ2-7	TGTGCCAGCAGCTCCGGGACAGGGGGCGAGCAGTACTTC	CASSSGTGGEQYF
.	TRBV10-3	14	TRBD2	TRBJ2-7	TGTGCCATCAGTGGGCCCGGGACTAGCGGGTTCCAGTACTTC	CAISGPGTSGFQYF
few	TRBV11-3	15	.	TRBJ2-2	TGTGCCAGCAGCTTAGGGGGTCGGGGGTCCGGGGAGCTGTTTTTT	CASSLGGRGSGELFF
.	TRBV19	14	TRBD2	TRBJ2-7	TGTGCCACCAAAGGGCAGGGACTAGCGCACGAGCAGTACTTC	CATKGQGLAHEQYF
.	TRBV20-1	11	.	TRBJ1-4	TGCAGTGCTGGGGGGGGTGAAAAACTGTTTTTT	CSAGGGEKLFF
.	TRBV2	14	.	TRBJ1-3	TGTGCCAGCAGCGTACTACTACCTGGAAACACCATATATTTT	CASSVLLPGNTIYF
.	TRBV4-2	15	.	TRBJ2-1	TGTGCCAGCAGCCAAGATGGTAGGGGGGGCAATGAGCAGTTCTTC	CASSQDGRGGNEQFF
.	TRBV19	14	TRBD1	TRBJ2-7	TGTGCCAGTAGGAAGACAGGGAGTGACTACGAGCAGTACTTC	CASRKTGSDYEQYF
.	TRBV6-5	13	.	TRBJ1-2	TGTGCCAGCAGACCCTCGGACAGCCGGGGCTACCCCTTC	CASRPSDSRGYPF
.	TRBV7-2	16	.	TRBJ1-6	TGTGCCAGCAGCTTGAGGACGGCCGGGGGGAATTCACCCCTCCACTTT	CASSLRTAGGNSPLHF
.	TRBV10-3	14	.	TRBJ2-5	TGTGCCATCAGTGAAAGGGCAGGGGAAGAGACCCAGTACTTC	CAISERAGEETQYF
.	TRBV5-1	14	TRBD1	TRBJ2-2	TGCGCCAGCAGCCCGAGACAGGGCGTCGGGGAGCTGTTTTTT	CASSPRQGVGELFF
.	TRBV18	15	TRBD1	TRBJ1-1	TGTGCCAGCTCACCTTGGGACAGGTTGAACACTGAAGCTTTCTTT	CASSPWDRLNTEAFF
.	TRBV28	17	.	TRBJ2-7	TGTGCCAGCAGTTGGTCCTCGGGGAGTACCCCTTGGTACGAGCAGTACTTC	CASSWSSGSTPWYEQYF
.	TRBV6-6	12	.	TRBJ2-3	TGTGCCAGCAGTTACGTAGCGGACACGCAGTATTTT	CASSYVADTQYF
.	TRBV7-6	15	.	TRBJ2-3	TGTGCCAGCAGCTTGAGGCGGGGTGAGACAGATACGCAGTATTTT	CASSLRRGETDTQYF
.	TRBV5-1	17	TRBD1	TRBJ1-2	TGCGCCAGCAGCTTGCAGGGCAGGGGGCTCTTCTTTTCTGGCTACACCTTC	CASSLQGRGLFFSGYTF
.	TRBV6-1	16	TRBD2	TRBJ2-5	TGTGCCAGCAGTGGCGGGACTACTGTCTCCCAAGAGACCCAGTACTTC	CASSGGTTVSQETQYF
.	TRBV27	12	.	TRBJ2-7	TGTGCCAGCAGTATGGGGAGAACCGAGCAGTACTTC	CASSMGRTEQYF
once	TRBV5-1	17	TRBD2	TRBJ2-1	TGCGCCAGCAGCTGGACGCGGGTAGCGGGGAATTACAATGAGCAGTTCTTC	CASSWTRVAGNYNEQFF
few	TRBV19	14	.	TRBJ1-1	TGTGCCAGTAGTCCAGGGGCCAGAGGTACTGAAGCTTTCTTT	CASSPGARGTEAFF
.	TRBV7-2	15	.	TRBJ1-2	TGTGCCAGCAGCGCGACTTCCGGGACACTTTATGGCTACACCTTC	CASSATSGTLYGYTF
.	TRBV19	15	TRBD1	TRBJ2-3	TGTGCCAGTACCCCCGGGACAGGGTACACAGATACGCAGTATTTT	CASTPGTGYTDTQYF
.	TRBV7-9	17	TRBD1	TRBJ2-1	TGTGCCAGCAGCCTCCGCCCTGGACAGGGGGCTTACAATGAGCAGTTCTTC	CASSLRPGQGAYNEQFF
.	TRBV19	14	TRBD1	TRBJ2-1	TGTGCCAGTAGTACAGACAGGGGCTCCAATGAGCAGTTCTTC	CASSTDRGSNEQFF
.	TRBV18	15	TRBD2	TRBJ2-3	TGTGCCAGCTCACCACTAGCGGGGGCAGTAGATACGCAGTATTTT	CASSPLAGAVDTQYF
few	TRBV21-1	12	.	TRBJ2-7	TGTGCCAGCAGGGACAGCTCCTACGAGCAGTACTTC	CASRDSSYEQYF
.	TRBV19	15	TRBD2	TRBJ2-1	TGTGCCAGTAGTATGAGAGCGGGGGGGCCGAATGAGCAGTTCTTC	CASSMRAGGPNEQFF
once	TRBV4-2	15	.	TRBJ1-6	TGTGCCAGCAGCCAAGATGGGACTGCGGGTTCACCCCTCCACTTT	CASSQDGTAGSPLHF
.	TRBV7-8	18	TRBD1	TRBJ2-7	TGTGCCAGCAGCTGGCTGCCGGGACAGTCTTTCTCACCCTCCGAGCAGTACTTC	CASSWLPGQSFSPSEQYF
.	TRBV7-6	13	TRBD1	TRBJ2-7	TGTGCCAGCAGCGCTCGGACAGGTTCCGAGCAGTACTTC	CASSARTGSEQYF
.	TRBV10-1	17	TRBD1	TRBJ2-3	TGCGCCAGCAGTGGCCAGCACGGGACAGGGGGTTCGGATACGCAGTATTTT	CASSGQHGTGGSDTQYF
.	TRBV11-1	14	.	TRBJ2-5	TGTGCCAGCAGCCAGTTGGGCCCCCAAGAGACCCAGTACTTC	CASSQLGPQETQYF
.	TRBV19	14	.	TRBJ1-2	TGTGCCAGCTCACCGGGGGGGGCTTACTATGGCTACACCTTC	CASSPGGAYYGYTF
.	TRBV14	16	.	TRBJ1-2	TGTGCCAGCAGCCAAGATCGGTCAGGGCTCATCTATGGCTACACCTTC	CASSQDRSGLIYGYTF
.	TRBV11-2	15	.	TRBJ2-7	TGTGCCAGCAGCTTAGTTTCGGGGTGGGAATACGAGCAGTACTTC	CASSLVSGWEYEQYF
once	TRBV6-4	14	.	TRBJ2-3	TGTGCCAGCAGTAGTACACCAGGGGCAGATACGCAGTATTTT	CASSSTPGADTQYF
.	TRBV10-1	13	.	TRBJ1-5	TGCGCCAGCAGTGACGGTTTAAATCAGCCCCAGCATTTT	CASSDGLNQPQHF
once	TRBV7-9	12	.	TRBJ1-1	TGTGCCAGCAGCTCGGGGGGCACTGAAGCTTTCTTT	CASSSGGTEAFF
.	TRBV7-9	11	TRBD2	TRBJ2-3	TGTGCCAGCACCTCGCGGGGGAAGCAGTATTTT	CASTSRGKQYF
.	TRBV7-2	18	.	TRBJ2-7	TGTGCCAGCAGCAGATCTGTGGGCGGGCGAGGGAAAGTCTACGAGCAGTACTTC	CASSRSVGGRGKVYEQYF
.	TRBV19	15	.	TRBJ2-3	TGTGCCAGTCAGCTGGGGACTTCCCTGACAGATACGCAGTATTTT	CASQLGTSLTDTQYF
once	TRBV5-6	16	.	TRBJ2-2	TGTGCCAGCAGCTTGACCGGACTAAAGGGCTCCGGGGAGCTGTTTTTT	CASSLTGLKGSGELFF
.	TRBV4-3	14	.	TRBJ2-7	TGCGCCAGCAGCCAATATTTGGCCGGGGGCGAGCAGTACTTC	CASSQYLAGGEQYF
.	TRBV6-1	15	TRBD1	TRBJ1-1	TGTGCCAGCAGTGCACCACAGGGGGTCGACACTGAAGCTTTCTTT	CASSAPQGVDTEAFF
few	TRBV19	13	TRBD1	TRBJ1-1	TGTGCCAGCCAGACAGGGGTGAACACTGAAGCTTTCTTT	CASQTGVNTEAFF
.	TRBV5-1	15	TRBD2	TRBJ2-1	TGCGCCAGCAGCTTGATGGCTAGCGGGGGCCGTGAGCAGTTCTTC	CASSLMASGGREQFF
.	TRBV11-3	15	.	TRBJ2-2	TGTGCCAGCAGCTTGCGGGTCAGGGGGGCCGGGGAGCTGTTTTTT	CASSLRVRGAGELFF